Below, 21 T cell receptor beta chains from the same sample are listed, as sequenced in a study of shared clonotypes between healthy human individuals. The repertoire was sequenced with immunoSEQ multiplex PCR; TCRdb's copy has only in-frame clones and lacks some. There are 2 million to 2.5 million clones in the sample; about 95% occur only once, and about 1.1% lies in the top ten. It was CD45RO-negative cells, positively selected for CCR7, that made up naive CD8 cells, with terminally differentiated effector memory CD45RA+ cells excluded. Sequencing used naive CD8+ T cells sorted from blood. All receptors derive from a man younger than 35 in good health.

As concerns this clone: The identical CDR3 is also encoded by other nucleotide sequences in the sample. J is TRBJ2-1 and V is TRBV6-5; TRBD2 might be the D (5 bases). CDR3 length: 12 residues. Deletions cut 5 bases from V and 5 bases from J, with 7 bases between. CDR1 is MNHEY and CDR2 is SVGAGI in the germline V gene. The CDR3 sequence is CASSAGHNEQFF. As DNA, the CDR3 is TGTGCCAGCAGTGCGGGCCACAATGAGCAGTTCTTC.

J is TRBJ1-1 and V is TRBV30; D ambiguous. Germline lookup yields CDR1 GTSNPN and CDR2 SVGIG (reference sequence). There are 13 residues in the CDR3. V gave up 5 bases and J gave up 6 bases, with 16 bases separating them. CDR3 sequence: CAWGLTILPEAFF. CDR3 nucleotides: TGTGCCTGGGGTTTAACTATCTTACCTGAAGCTTTCTTT.

This clone has more than one count but fewer than ten. This chain joins TRBV18 and TRBJ1-1, with D possibly being TRBD1 (6 bases). The CDR3 extends over 14 amino acids. The ends were cut back, 3 bases at V and 1 base at J, with 9 bases in the middle. The germline V gene has CDR1 KGHSH and CDR2 LQKENI. The CDR3 DNA reads as TGTGCCAGCTCACCTTTGACAGGGAACACTGAAGCTTTCTTT. Amino acids: CASSPLTGNTEAFF.

This chain uses TRBV11-2 with TRBJ2-3, with D perhaps TRBD2 (7 bases). V was clipped by 1 base and J by 2 bases, with 13 bases between them. Per germline, CDR1 SGHAT and CDR2 FQNNGV. The CDR3 is made up of 16 amino acids. In DNA form, the CDR3 reads TGTGCCAGCAGCTTAGTAGGGGGGGCCTACACAGATACGCAGTATTTT. The encoded protein is CASSLVGGAYTDTQYF.

In DNA form, the CDR3 reads TGCGCCAGCAGCTGGGGGGAAGTGGCCCCCGGGGAGCTGTTTTTT. This translates into CASSWGEVAPGELFF. The chain uses TRBV5-1 and TRBJ2-2, with a possible D match to TRBD2 (6 bases). The CDR3 contains 15 residues. The V end lost 3 bases, the J end lost 6 bases, and 15 bases lay between the germline ends. Germline-derived CDR1 and CDR2 are SGHRS and YFSETQ.

The V gene is TRBV2, the J gene TRBJ2-3; no firm D call. The germline gives CDR1 SNHLY, CDR2 FYNNEI. The length of the CDR3 is 16 residues. V was trimmed by 4 bases and J by 0 bases, leaving 14 bases between them. The CDR3 here is CASSGIMPSSTDTQYF. The CDR3 DNA sequence: TGTGCCAGCAGTGGAATAATGCCCTCTAGCACAGATACGCAGTATTTT. The full variable domain, with the rest looked up from reference TRBV2 and TRBJ2-3, is EPEVTQTPSHQVTQMGQEVILRCVPISNHLYFYWYRQILGQKVEFLVSFYNNEISEKSEIFDDQFSVERPDGSNFTLKIRSTKLEDSAMYFCASSGIMPSSTDTQYFGPGTRLTVL.

The CDR3 sequence: CASSLEFSIYEQYF. The CDR3 DNA reads TGTGCCAGCAGCTTGGAGTTCAGCATCTACGAGCAGTACTTC. The chain combines TRBV5-6 with TRBJ2-7; no clear D. The CDR3 contains 14 residues. Germline CDR1 and CDR2: SGHDT and YYEEEE. Deletions cut 0 bases from V and 3 bases from J, with 10 bases between.

This clone has just one count. The sample contains more than one DNA sequence encoding this CDR3. The V call is TRBV11-3, the J call TRBJ2-2; D unclear. Trimming shortened V by 4 bases and J by 2 bases, and 5 bases separated the two germline ends. Germline V gene sequence: CDR1 SGHNT, CDR2 YENEEA. CDR3 length: 13 amino acids. CDR3 residues: CASSSPNTGELFF. The CDR3 bases are TGTGCCAGCAGCTCCCCCAACACCGGGGAGCTGTTTTTT.

The V and J genes are TRBV4-3 and TRBJ1-1; D gene ambiguous. There are 17 residues in the CDR3. Trimming stripped 0 bases from V and 4 bases from J, with 18 bases between. Looked up from germline, CDR1 is LGHNA and CDR2 is YSLEER. The CDR3 DNA sequence: TGCGCCAGCAGCCAAGAGCTGCTACCAACCTCCGCCACTGAAGCTTTCTTT. As protein: CASSQELLPTSATEAFF.

For this clone: At one end the junction does not follow the germline gene, possibly because of a read error. This chain links TRBV10-3 with TRBJ1-3; D not resolved. Germline V gene lookup returns CDR1 ENHRY and CDR2 SYGVKD. This CDR3 is built from 16 residues. The CDR3 coding sequence is TGTGCCATCAGGGAGTCCCCTTCGCCCTCTGGAAACACCATATATTTT. It codes for CAIRESPSPSGNTIYF.

The genes are TRBV7-9 and TRBJ2-7, with D possibly being TRBD2 (5 bases). Germline values: CDR1 SEHNR, CDR2 FQNEAQ (reference sequence). V lost 5 bases, J lost 2 bases, and 10 bases lay in between. CDR3 length: 13 amino acids. CDR3 region: CASSPSSAYEQYF. The CDR3 coding sequence is TGTGCCAGCAGCCCTAGCTCAGCCTACGAGCAGTACTTC.

The chain recombines TRBV7-9 with TRBJ1-1; the D gene is possibly TRBD1 (5 bases). Germline assignment: CDR1 SEHNR and CDR2 FQNEAQ (reference sequence). With 4 bases removed from V and 7 bases from J, the gap between germline ends came to 16 bases. There are 14 residues in the CDR3. CDR3 sequence: CASSSRWDRDEAFF. In nucleotides, the CDR3 is TGTGCCAGCAGCTCGAGGTGGGACCGCGATGAAGCTTTCTTT.

The chain is built from TRBV12-5 and TRBJ1-1, with 9 bases that match TRBD1. Per germline, CDR1 LGHNT and CDR2 FRNRAP. CDR3 length equals 17 residues. V lost 0 bases and J lost 11; bases outside the gene matches: 16. The CDR3, as DNA: TGTGCTAGTGGTTTGGTACGGGGGGACAGGGTGTTAACCGGTGCTTTCTTT. It codes for CASGLVRGDRVLTGAFF. The complete variable domain, with remaining parts taken from reference TRBV12-5 and TRBJ1-1, reads DARVTQTPRHKVTEMGQEVTMRCQPILGHNTVFWYRQTMMQGLELLAYFRNRAPLDDSGMPKDRFSAEMPDATLATLKIQPSEPRDSAVYFCASGLVRGDRVLTGAFFGQGTRLTVV.

CDR3 DNA sequence: TGTGCCAGCAGTGCGGGCTGGGGGGAGCTGTTTTTT. It encodes CASSAGWGELFF. The V gene is TRBV6-5, the J gene TRBJ2-2, with D tentatively TRBD2 (5 bases). The germline V and J ends were trimmed by 5 bases and 8 bases, with 9 bases remaining between them. Germline CDR1 reads MNHEY; CDR2 reads SVGAGI. The CDR3 has 12 residues.

The table lists this clone with a few counts. The chain combines TRBV19 with TRBJ2-7; 7 bases align to TRBD2. CDR1 is LNHDA and CDR2 is SQIVND in the germline V gene (reference sequence). The CDR3 extends over 12 amino acids. V dropped 9 bases and J dropped 7; count of bases not matched to a gene: 9. CDR3: CASRSGTVEQYF. For the CDR3, the DNA is TGTGCCAGCAGGAGCGGGACGGTGGAGCAGTACTTC.

V gene TRBV5-1 combines with J gene TRBJ2-7, with D maybe TRBD2 (5 bases). V dropped 0 bases and J dropped 3 bases, with 13 bases sitting between them. In germline, CDR1 is SGHRS, CDR2 YFSETQ. This CDR3 spans 15 amino acids. The CDR3, as DNA: TGCGCCAGCAGCTTGGGAGCAGACTATGGCTACGAGCAGTACTTC. It is translated as CASSLGADYGYEQYF.

The rearrangement links TRBV13 to TRBJ1-4, with D perhaps matching TRBD1 (5 bases). Deletions cut 5 bases from V and 5 bases from J, with 12 bases between. Germline V gene data show CDR1 as PRHDT and CDR2 as FYEKMQ (reference sequence). The CDR3 runs to 14 residues. CDR3 sequence (DNA): TGTGCCAGCAGCCTTCGACAGCCAAATGAAAAACTGTTTTTT. Protein product: CASSLRQPNEKLFF.

Concerning this clone itself: The sample carries other DNA sequences with the same CDR3. J is TRBJ2-7 and V is TRBV5-1; 8 bases fit TRBD1. CDR1 is SGHRS, CDR2 YFSETQ, per germline. J was trimmed by 2 bases and V by 0 bases; bases with no gene match: 1. CDR3 length: 14 residues. CDR3 DNA sequence: TGCGCCAGCAGCTTGGAACAGGGGGCCTACGAGCAGTACTTC. It specifies CASSLEQGAYEQYF. Together with reference TRBV5-1 and TRBJ2-7, the CDR3 gives the full variable domain: KAGVTQTPRYLIKTRGQQVTLSCSPISGHRSVSWYQQTPGQGLQFLFEYFSETQRNKGNFPGRFSGRQFSNSRSEMNVSTLELGDSALYLCASSLEQGAYEQYFGPGTRLTVT.

This sequence joins TRBV10-3 and TRBJ2-7, with D hard to call. This CDR3 contains 15 residues. The germline CDR1 and CDR2 sequences are ENHRY and SYGVKD. V was pared by 2 bases and J by 2 bases, with 13 bases between. CDR3 sequence reads: CAISEPNEPTYEQYF. In DNA form, the CDR3 reads TGTGCCATCAGTGAGCCTAACGAACCGACCTACGAGCAGTACTTC.

The J gene is TRBJ2-6, the V gene TRBV9; D remains unclear. The V end lost 2 bases, the J end lost 0 bases, and 12 bases lay between the germline ends. This CDR3 is 17 amino acids long. Germline V gives CDR1 SGDLS, CDR2 YYNGEE. The DNA of the CDR3 is TGTGCCAGCAGCGTGTTCATGGTGATCTCTGGGGCCAACGTCCTGACTTTC. It yields the protein CASSVFMVISGANVLTF.

Comment on this clone: The identical CDR3 is also encoded by other nucleotide sequences in the sample. This sequence joins TRBV12-5 and TRBJ2-1; D not resolved. Per the germline V gene, CDR1 is LGHNT and CDR2 is FRNRAP. With 2 bases removed from V and 4 bases from J, the gap between germline ends came to 3 bases. CDR3 length equals 12 residues. This CDR3 reads CASGLSYNEQFF. The CDR3 DNA reads TGTGCTAGTGGTTTGTCTTACAATGAGCAGTTCTTC. The full variable domain, rest sourced from reference TRBV12-5 and TRBJ2-1, is DARVTQTPRHKVTEMGQEVTMRCQPILGHNTVFWYRQTMMQGLELLAYFRNRAPLDDSGMPKDRFSAEMPDATLATLKIQPSEPRDSAVYFCASGLSYNEQFFGPGTRLTVL.